The 27 T cell receptor beta chains in this list originate from one sample, sequenced in a study of early T cells in non-severe SARS-CoV-2 infection. From the 5' RACE reads, TCRdb called clonotypes with MiXCR, one entry per CDR3 protein. The sample lists 25,000 to 35,000 distinct CDR3 sequences, 5.7% occurring once. Material for sequencing was whole blood. Receptors originate from an adult who was a healthcare worker with PCR-confirmed SARS-CoV-2 infection or an uninfected control (not recorded which).

Many counts were recorded for this clonotype. V gene TRBV7-3 combines with J gene TRBJ2-2; TRBD2 aligns across 7 bases. In germline, CDR1 is SGHTA, CDR2 FQGTGA. The CDR3 consists of 13 residues. J gave up 6 bases and V 4 bases, and 2 bases lay outside the gene matches. Here the CDR3 DNA reads TGTGCCAGCAGCTCGGGACTATCCGGGGAGCTGTTTTTT. This translates into CASSSGLSGELFF. The full variable domain, with the rest looked up from reference TRBV7-3 and TRBJ2-2, is GAGVSQTPSNKVTEKGKYVELRCDPISGHTALYWYRQSLGQGPEFLIYFQGTGAADDSGLPNDRFFAVRPEGSVSTLKIQRTERGDSAVYLCASSSGLSGELFFGEGSRLTVL.

This clonotype was found a few times. The chain has TRBV7-9 and TRBJ1-1, with D possibly being TRBD1 (5 bases). The CDR3 extends over 15 amino acids. Trimming took off 4 bases at V and 3 bases at J, with 15 bases between the two ends. CDR1 is SEHNR and CDR2 is FQNEAQ in the germline V gene (reference sequence). CDR3 amino acids: CASSSLAGLYTEAFF. CDR3 nucleotide sequence: TGTGCCAGCAGCTCATTAGCAGGGTTGTACACTGAAGCTTTCTTT. The full variable domain, completed using reference TRBV7-9 and TRBJ1-1, is DTGVSQNPRHKITKRGQNVTFRCDPISEHNRLYWYRQTLGQGPEFLTYFQNEAQLEKSRLLSDRFSAERPKGSFSTLEIQRTEQGDSAMYLCASSSLAGLYTEAFFGQGTRLTVV.

This clonotype was detected a few times. The chain couples TRBV5-5 to TRBJ2-7, with 8 nucleotides matching TRBD2. This CDR3 has 13 residues. V was pared by 6 bases and J by 1 base, with 3 bases of the junction left unmatched. Germline V gene data show CDR1 as SGHKS and CDR2 as YYEKEE (reference sequence). CDR3 in amino acids: CASKPGGSYEQYF. CDR3 in DNA: TGTGCCAGCAAGCCGGGAGGGTCCTACGAGCAGTACTTC.

The J gene is TRBJ1-3, the V gene TRBV28, with 9 positions matching TRBD1. J lost 4 bases, V lost 3 bases, and 4 bases had no gene match. There are 15 residues in the CDR3. Germline lookup yields CDR1 MDHEN and CDR2 SYDVKM. The DNA of the CDR3 is TGTGCCAGCAGTTTGGCGGGACAGGGAGGAAACACCATATATTTT. Translated, it gives CASSLAGQGGNTIYF.

The chain recombines TRBV28 with TRBJ2-7; 11 bases agree with TRBD1. Trimming removed 5 bases from V and 4 bases from J; junction bases left unmatched: 10. In germline, CDR1 is MDHEN, CDR2 SYDVKM. The CDR3 spans 16 residues. The CDR3 loop reads CASSLRTGGVGYEQYF. The CDR3 DNA follows: TGTGCCAGCAGTCTAAGGACAGGGGGCGTCGGGTACGAGCAGTACTTC.

There are many counts of this clonotype. The gene calls are TRBV28 and TRBJ2-3; D is uncertain. The germline gives CDR1 MDHEN, CDR2 SYDVKM. The CDR3 has 11 residues. Trimming cost V 6 bases and J 2 bases, with 3 bases left between them. CDR3 nucleotide sequence: TGTGCCAGCAGCTCCACAGATACGCAGTATTTT. Protein sequence: CASSSTDTQYF.

The V and J genes are TRBV12-3 or TRBV12-4 and TRBJ2-1, with 9 bases matching TRBD2. Unmatched junction bases numbered 9, after V lost 4 bases and J lost 8 bases. This CDR3 region has 15 residues. The CDR3 DNA follows: TGTGCCAGCAGTTCCCCGGGACTAGCTTCCGATGAGCAGTTCTTC. Its translation is CASSSPGLASDEQFF.

This clonotype was counted many times. The chain uses TRBV28 and TRBJ1-5, with D unclear. Between the trimmed V and J ends, which lost 3 bases and 5 bases, there was a span of 14 bases. The CDR3 has 15 amino acids. Per the germline V gene, CDR1 is MDHEN and CDR2 is SYDVKM. Here the CDR3 reads CASSFPSGFHQPQHF. Written as DNA, the CDR3 is TGTGCCAGCAGTTTTCCGAGCGGATTCCATCAGCCCCAGCATTTT.

This clonotype occurred many times. The V call is TRBV28, the J call TRBJ1-2; unclear D gene. The germline V gene has CDR1 MDHEN and CDR2 SYDVKM. CDR3 size: 14 residues. The V and J ends lost 1 base and 0 bases respectively, with 6 bases between them. This chain's CDR3 is CASSLLGSNYGYTF. The CDR3 DNA reads as TGTGCCAGCAGTTTATTAGGGTCTAACTATGGCTACACCTTC.

In its sample, this clonotype was seen many times. The chain is built from TRBV7-7 and TRBJ2-3; D tentatively reads TRBD1 or TRBD2 (5 bases each). V lost 5 bases, J lost 8 bases, and 17 bases lay in between. Germline V CDR1 and CDR2: SSHAT, FNYEAQ (reference sequence). The CDR3 covers 14 residues. CDR3 bases: TGTGCCAGCAGCCCTCGGACCGGGACGGGTACGCAGTATTTT. Translation: CASSPRTGTGTQYF.

The gene calls are TRBV24-1 and TRBJ2-5; 8 bases agree with TRBD2. The CDR3 sequence is 15 residues long. The V segment lost 4 bases and the J segment 4 bases; nucleotides outside the gene matches: 7. Germline CDR1 reads KGHDR; CDR2 reads SFDVKD. CDR3 DNA sequence: TGTGCCACCAGTGAGGCAGCGGGGGCTGGAGAGACCCAGTACTTC. It yields the protein CATSEAAGAGETQYF.

The chain has TRBV29-1 and TRBJ1-2; D perhaps matches TRBD1 (6 bases). Germline CDR1 reads SQVTM; CDR2 reads ANQGSEA. This CDR3 spans 14 amino acids. The ends were cut back, 6 bases at V and 8 bases at J, with 22 bases in the middle. CDR3 amino acids: CSVLPQGQGLGYTF. For the CDR3, the DNA is TGCAGCGTGCTGCCCCAGGGGCAGGGTCTGGGCTACACCTTC.

This clonotype was seen a handful of times. This sequence joins TRBV24-1 and TRBJ2-1, with D perhaps matching TRBD1 (7 bases). The germline V gene encodes CDR1 KGHDR and CDR2 SFDVKD. This CDR3 has 15 residues. V shed 9 bases and J shed 0 bases, with 14 bases lying between them. CDR3 sequence (DNA): TGTGCCACCGCGTCAGGGGGAGGCTCCTACAATGAGCAGTTCTTC. As protein: CATASGGGSYNEQFF.

This clonotype was detected ten times or more. The V call is TRBV28, the J call TRBJ2-6, with 9 bases fitting TRBD1. Germline CDR1 and CDR2: MDHEN and SYDVKM. Unmatched junction bases numbered 7, after V lost 5 bases and J lost 2 bases. There are 17 residues in the CDR3. Written as DNA, the CDR3 is TGTGCCAGCAGTCCCGGACAGGGGCTAACTGGGGCCAACGTCCTGACTTTC. Translation: CASSPGQGLTGANVLTF.

The rearrangement joins TRBV6-5 to TRBJ1-2, with D tentatively TRBD1 (6 bases). Germline CDR1 is MNHEY and CDR2 is SVGAGI. The CDR3 extends over 14 amino acids. Trimming cost V 8 bases and J 4 bases, with 17 bases left between them. CDR3 in DNA: TGTGCCAGCTGGGAGGCAGGGGATATCTATGGCTACACCTTC. It yields the protein CASWEAGDIYGYTF.

In nucleotides, the CDR3 is TGTGCCAGCAGCCATGGGACTAGCGGCGAGCAGTTCTTC. It translates to CASSHGTSGEQFF. The V and J genes are TRBV3-1 and TRBJ2-1; TRBD2 matches 11 bases. This CDR3 has 13 amino acids. The V segment lost 3 bases and the J segment 10 bases; nucleotides outside the gene matches: 2. Germline V gives CDR1 LGHDT, CDR2 YNNKEL (reference sequence).

The chain recombines TRBV10-1 with TRBJ1-6; D unresolved. The V gene lost 2 bases and the J gene lost 7 bases, with 9 bases spanning the gap. CDR1 is WNHNN, CDR2 SYGVQD, per germline (reference sequence). The CDR3 contains 14 residues. CDR3 sequence: CASSERAENSPLHF. CDR3 in DNA: TGCGCCAGCAGTGAGCGGGCGGAGAATTCACCCCTCCACTTT.

Ten or more counts support this clonotype. The rearrangement joins TRBV20-1 to TRBJ2-7, with D unclear. This CDR3 region has 13 residues. Trimming shortened V by 5 bases and J by 3 bases, and 14 bases separated the two germline ends. Germline CDR1 and CDR2: DFQATT and SNEGSKA (reference sequence). The CDR3: CSALPDGYYEQYF. The DNA for the CDR3 is TGCAGTGCTTTACCGGACGGGTACTACGAGCAGTACTTC.

The chain couples TRBV6-5 to TRBJ2-7, with TRBD1 matching 8 bases. The V segment lost 6 bases and the J segment 5 bases; nucleotides outside the gene matches: 12. CDR1 MNHEY and CDR2 SVGAGI come from the germline V gene. The CDR3 sequence is 15 residues long. The CDR3 region has the DNA TGTGCCAGCAGCGGAGGACAGGGACCTCTGGACGAGCAGTACTTC. Translated: CASSGGQGPLDEQYF.

This clonotype was observed many times. The chain combines TRBV28 with TRBJ1-2; D is possibly TRBD1 (5 bases). The CDR3 runs 12 residues. The V gene's germline CDR1 is MDHEN and CDR2 SYDVKM. Trimming removed 2 bases from V and 7 bases from J, with 8 bases in between. The CDR3 is CASSLGGGGYTF. CDR3 sequence (DNA): TGTGCCAGCAGTTTAGGGGGAGGTGGCTACACCTTC.

Ten or more counts support this clonotype. V usage is TRBV10-3 and J usage is TRBJ2-1, with 8 bases fitting TRBD2. V lost 7 bases, J lost 10 bases, and 9 bases stayed unmatched. The length of the CDR3 is 13 residues. Germline V lookup: CDR1 ENHRY, CDR2 SYGVKD. This CDR3 is CAITSAGVGEQFF. For the CDR3, the DNA is TGTGCCATCACGTCAGCGGGAGTTGGCGAGCAGTTCTTC.

This clonotype was counted ten times or more. This chain links TRBV12-3 or TRBV12-4 with TRBJ1-4; D not resolved. With 4 bases removed from V and 10 bases from J, the gap between germline ends came to 16 bases. The CDR3 sequence is 14 residues long. Here the CDR3 DNA reads TGTGCCAGCAGTTCAACGGACCCTGAGGGAAAACTGTTTTTT. Amino acids: CASSSTDPEGKLFF.

Ten or more counts support this clonotype. The rearrangement links TRBV5-1 to TRBJ2-3; TRBD2 is a possible D gene (5 bases). The V gene lost 4 bases and the J gene lost 6 bases, with 18 bases spanning the gap. CDR1 SGHRS and CDR2 YFSETQ come from the germline V gene. The CDR3 covers 15 residues. Here the CDR3 reads CASSEGGADGDTQYF. The CDR3 coding sequence is TGCGCCAGCAGCGAAGGTGGAGCGGACGGGGATACGCAGTATTTT.

This clonotype was observed a handful of times. The rearrangement uses TRBV6-6 and TRBJ2-7; 8 nucleotides line up with TRBD1. This CDR3 has 13 residues. Germline V gene sequence: CDR1 MNHNY, CDR2 SVGAGI (reference sequence). The J segment lost 1 base and the V segment lost 10 bases, leaving 6 bases of the junction unmatched. The chain's CDR3 is CATTGAGSYEQYF. The CDR3, as DNA: TGTGCCACGACAGGGGCTGGTTCCTACGAGCAGTACTTC.

To note about this clonotype: A much larger clone differs by one base, so this may be a read error. V and J are TRBV7-9 and TRBJ1-2, with TRBD1 identical over 11 bases. The CDR3 is 12 amino acids. Germline V gene lookup returns CDR1 SEHNR and CDR2 FQNEAQ (reference sequence). In nucleotides, the CDR3 is TGTGCCTGCAGCCGGACAGGGGGCGGCTACACCTTC. It translates to CACSRTGGGYTF.

This clonotype was seen ten or more times. The J gene is TRBJ2-7, the V gene TRBV20-1; tentatively, D is TRBD2 (6 bases). Trimming took 7 bases from V and 1 from J, leaving 20 bases between them. The CDR3 contains 15 residues. Germline loops: CDR1 DFQATT, CDR2 SNEGSKA (reference sequence). The DNA for the CDR3 is TGCAGTGTCAGCCAACTTAGCGGCCCTTCCTACGAGCAGTACTTC. Protein sequence: CSVSQLSGPSYEQYF.

This clonotype turned up a few times. V usage is TRBV28 and J usage is TRBJ1-6; possibly TRBD1 for D (6 bases). V shed 5 bases and J shed 6 bases, with 8 bases lying between them. Germline CDR1 reads MDHEN; CDR2 reads SYDVKM. The CDR3 has 13 amino acids. CDR3 DNA: TGTGCCAGCAGTCAGGGGACTAATTCACCCCTCCACTTT. Amino acid sequence: CASSQGTNSPLHF.